The 20 T cell receptor beta chains reported below all come from one sample, sequenced in a study of T cells in Graves' hyperthyroidism and ophthalmopathy. Authors of the study amplified TCR beta CDR3 regions from RNA transcripts. With the HTBI primer set, the TCR CDR3 went through a first round of RT-PCR. Each CDR3 protein gets one entry after TCRdb re-called the multiplex PCR reads with MiXCR. Of about 290,000 distinct CDR3 sequences in the sample, around 13% are singletons; the top ten hold 7% to 9.5%. The sequenced sample consisted of blood. Source of these receptors: a woman aged 35 to 49 with Graves' hyperthyroidism.

This clonotype was counted many times. This chain connects TRBV6-5 to TRBJ2-7, with D maybe TRBD1 (6 bases). V was shortened by 2 bases and J by 1 base, with 9 bases between the two germline ends. In germline, CDR1 is MNHEY, CDR2 SVGAGI. This CDR3 region has 14 residues. Written as DNA, the CDR3 is TGTGCCAGCAGTTACATACAGGGATCCTACGAGCAGTACTTC. It codes for CASSYIQGSYEQYF.

The table lists this clonotype with many counts. The chain employs TRBV19 and TRBJ1-5; 7 bases fit TRBD1. The CDR3 sequence is 16 residues long. CDR1 and CDR2 from the germline V gene are LNHDA and SQIVND (reference sequence). V shed 1 base, J shed 0 bases, and the junction held 3 bases outside the gene matches. DNA for the CDR3: TGTGCCAGTAGTATAGCCGGGACAGATAGCAATCAGCCCCAGCATTTT. This encodes CASSIAGTDSNQPQHF.

V usage is TRBV12-3 or TRBV12-4 and J usage is TRBJ1-4; D call uncertain. The germline V and J ends were trimmed by 6 bases and 5 bases, with 7 bases remaining between them. The CDR3 sequence is 12 residues long. CDR3 loop: CASSLWNEKLFF. CDR3 bases: TGTGCCAGCAGCCTCTGGAATGAAAAACTGTTTTTT.

The chain uses TRBV12-3 or TRBV12-4 and TRBJ2-3, with 9 positions matching TRBD2. CDR3 length equals 16 residues. J lost 4 bases, V lost 7 bases, and 12 bases had no gene match. For the CDR3, the DNA is TGTGCCAGCAAGTGGAATAGCGGGAGTAAGCCAGATACGCAGTATTTT. Translation gives CASKWNSGSKPDTQYF.

This clonotype appeared a few times. The CDR3 DNA sequence: TGTGCCAGTACCCGAGGAGCGGGAGCCCCGGGTAAAAACATTCAGTACTTC. Encoded protein: CASTRGAGAPGKNIQYF. V gene TRBV6-2 or TRBV6-3 combines with J gene TRBJ2-4, with 8 bases matching TRBD2. The CDR3 loop spans 17 amino acids. Germline V lookup: CDR1 MNHEY, CDR2 SVGEGT. V dropped 9 bases and J dropped 4; count of bases not matched to a gene: 17.

The rearrangement uses TRBV20-1 and TRBJ1-6; D unclear. The CDR3 loop spans 14 amino acids. The germline V and J ends were trimmed by 2 bases and 6 bases, with 11 bases remaining between them. Looked up from germline, CDR1 is DFQATT and CDR2 is SNEGSKA (reference sequence). The CDR3 coding sequence is TGCAGTGCTAGACCCCGGGGAAGTAATTCACCCCTCCACTTT. As protein: CSARPRGSNSPLHF.

This clonotype was recorded many times. This sequence joins TRBV11-2 and TRBJ2-7; 10 nucleotides line up with TRBD2. V shed 2 bases, J shed 0 bases, and the junction held 4 bases outside the gene matches. The CDR3 is 16 residues long. Germline V gene sequence: CDR1 SGHAT, CDR2 FQNNGV. The CDR3 DNA sequence: TGTGCCAGCAGCTTATCGCCTAGCGGGAGCTCCTACGAGCAGTACTTC. It translates to CASSLSPSGSSYEQYF.

This clonotype was observed at least ten times. The genes are TRBV2 and TRBJ1-5, with D unclear. CDR3 length: 13 amino acids. In germline, CDR1 is SNHLY, CDR2 FYNNEI. The ends were cut back, 4 bases at V and 3 bases at J, with 7 bases in the middle. The CDR3 nucleotides read TGTGCCAGCAGTGTGGAGTCCAATCAGCCCCAGCATTTT. Protein product: CASSVESNQPQHF.

This clonotype occurred many times. The genes are TRBV7-9 and TRBJ1-2; D is perhaps TRBD1 (5 bases). This CDR3 is built from 15 residues. Trimming removed 1 base from V and 1 base from J, with 10 bases in between. The germline V gene has CDR1 SEHNR and CDR2 FQNEAQ (reference sequence). DNA for the CDR3: TGTGCCAGCAGCTTAGGGGACCGGGTTAACTATGGCTACACCTTC. Protein sequence: CASSLGDRVNYGYTF.

This rearrangement joins TRBV7-9 to TRBJ2-1; D might be TRBD1 (6 bases). CDR3 size: 20 residues. With 5 bases removed from V and 6 bases from J, the gap between germline ends came to 32 bases. Germline CDR1 reads SEHNR; CDR2 reads FQNEAQ (reference sequence). The DNA for the CDR3 is TGTGCCAGCAGCGATGGTAGAGGGGGAGCGTCAGCTTCTACGGGCAATGAGCAGTTCTTC. Translation: CASSDGRGGASASTGNEQFF.

This clonotype appeared many times. The genes are TRBV27 and TRBJ1-2; tentative D call: TRBD1 (5 bases). Germline V gives CDR1 MNHEY, CDR2 SMNVEV (reference sequence). The CDR3 totals 13 residues. Trimming cost V 5 bases and J 8 bases, with 15 bases left between them. The CDR3 sequence is CASSRRDGLGYTF. The CDR3 nucleotides are TGTGCCAGCAGTCGCCGGGACGGACTAGGCTACACCTTC.

This clonotype was counted at least ten times. The rearrangement links TRBV5-1 to TRBJ1-1, with D possibly TRBD1 on 6 matching bases. Germline V gene data show CDR1 as SGHRS and CDR2 as YFSETQ. This CDR3 contains 14 residues. V was clipped by 5 bases and J by 5 bases, with 16 bases between them. CDR3 DNA sequence: TGCGCCAGCAGGACACAGGGCGCGACGACTGAAGCTTTCTTT. As protein: CASRTQGATTEAFF.

Turning to this clonotype: Since no conserved phenylalanine or tryptophan closes the CDR3, a read error is the likely cause. No DNA is shown, since the ends of the CDR3 on it are uncertain; the CDR3 is the one TCRdb lists. This chain connects TRBV5-1 to TRBJ2-7; the table's TRBD2 call for D was not verified on the DNA. Germline V gene lookup returns CDR1 SGHRS and CDR2 YFSETQ. The CDR3 extends over 15 residues, inclusive of both ends. CDR3: CASSPTSGILYEEYL.

CDR3 sequence (DNA): TGTGCCACCGCGACAGGGACTCTAGAGACCCAGTACTTC. Protein sequence: CATATGTLETQYF. This chain links TRBV19 with TRBJ2-5; a weak D match, TRBD1 (7 bases). Trimming shortened V by 10 bases and J by 4 bases, and 16 bases separated the two germline ends. CDR3 size: 13 residues. In germline, CDR1 is LNHDA, CDR2 SQIVND (reference sequence).

This clonotype was seen many times. The chain has TRBV28 and TRBJ2-7; D might be TRBD1 or TRBD2, each matching 5 bases. Deletions cut 5 bases from V and 3 bases from J, with 14 bases between. CDR1 and CDR2 from the germline V gene are MDHEN and SYDVKM. This CDR3 contains 14 residues. CDR3 amino acids: CASSPRDGYYEQYF. For the CDR3, the DNA is TGTGCCAGCAGTCCCCGGGACGGATACTACGAGCAGTACTTC.

The chain joins TRBV19 to TRBJ2-7; TRBD1 might be the D (5 bases). This CDR3 has 13 amino acids. The germline gives CDR1 LNHDA, CDR2 SQIVND (reference sequence). V lost 3 bases, J lost 3 bases, and 9 bases lay in between. The CDR3 sequence: CASSIQGYYEQYF. The CDR3 DNA is TGTGCCAGTAGTATCCAGGGTTACTACGAGCAGTACTTC. Full variable domain (outside the CDR3, taken from reference TRBV19 and TRBJ2-7): DGGITQSPKYLFRKEGQNVTLSCEQNLNHDAMYWYRQDPGQGLRLIYYSQIVNDFQKGDIAEGYSVSREKKESFPLTVTSAQKNPTAFYLCASSIQGYYEQYFGPGTRLTVT.

The rearrangement joins TRBV11-3 to TRBJ1-5; weak D call: TRBD1 (6 bases). Trimming removed 8 bases from V and 0 bases from J, with 20 bases in between. Germline CDR1 reads SGHNT; CDR2 reads YENEEA. The CDR3 has 17 amino acids. CDR3 DNA: TGTGCCAGCTCACCGTCACTAGGGACAAATAGCAATCAGCCCCAGCATTTT. Translation gives CASSPSLGTNSNQPQHF.

This clonotype was detected only a few times. The chain carries TRBV15 and TRBJ1-5; the D gene is possibly TRBD1 (5 bases). Germline V CDR1 and CDR2: LNHNV, YYDKDF (reference sequence). This CDR3 comprises 16 residues. The V end lost 5 bases, the J end lost 4 bases, and 18 bases lay between the germline ends. The CDR3 bases are TGTGCCACCAGCGACGGGACGTCCAGCACGAATCAGCCCCAGCATTTT. Residues: CATSDGTSSTNQPQHF.

The CDR3 region has the DNA TGCGCCAGCAGTAGGCAAGGCCGGAGCACAGATACGCAGTATTTT. Protein: CASSRQGRSTDTQYF. The V call is TRBV5-1, the J call TRBJ2-3; D not resolved. V was shortened by 5 bases and J by 0 bases, with 13 bases between the two germline ends. The CDR3 is made up of 15 amino acids. Germline CDR1 reads SGHRS; CDR2 reads YFSETQ.

This chain links TRBV7-9 with TRBJ1-5; 11 nucleotides agree with TRBD1. This CDR3 is 16 amino acids long. Germline V gene data show CDR1 as SEHNR and CDR2 as FQNEAQ (reference sequence). Trimming took 6 bases from V and 8 from J; bases not matched to a gene: 12. The CDR3 loop is CASRGQGAGGGEPQHF. The DNA of the CDR3 is TGTGCCAGCAGAGGACAGGGGGCCGGCGGCGGGGAGCCCCAGCATTTT.